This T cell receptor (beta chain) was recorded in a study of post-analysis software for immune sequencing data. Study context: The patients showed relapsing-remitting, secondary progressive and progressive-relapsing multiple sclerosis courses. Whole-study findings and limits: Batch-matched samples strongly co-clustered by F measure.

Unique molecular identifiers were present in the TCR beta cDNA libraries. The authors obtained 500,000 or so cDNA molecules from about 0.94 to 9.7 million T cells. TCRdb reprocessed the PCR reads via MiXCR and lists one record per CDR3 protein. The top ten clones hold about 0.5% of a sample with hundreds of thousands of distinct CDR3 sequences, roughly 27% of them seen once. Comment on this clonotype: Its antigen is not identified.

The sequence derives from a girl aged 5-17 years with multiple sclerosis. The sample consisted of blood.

The CDR3: CASSFHGAVYSYEQYF. The CDR3 DNA reads as TGTGCCAGCAGCTTCCATGGGGCGGTTTACTCCTACGAGCAGTACTTC. J is TRBJ2-7 and V is TRBV7-2; tentatively, D is TRBD1 (5 bases). CDR3 size: 16 residues. Trimming pared 3 bases from V and 0 bases from J, leaving 15 bases between. Germline V lookup: CDR1 SGHTA, CDR2 FQGNSA.